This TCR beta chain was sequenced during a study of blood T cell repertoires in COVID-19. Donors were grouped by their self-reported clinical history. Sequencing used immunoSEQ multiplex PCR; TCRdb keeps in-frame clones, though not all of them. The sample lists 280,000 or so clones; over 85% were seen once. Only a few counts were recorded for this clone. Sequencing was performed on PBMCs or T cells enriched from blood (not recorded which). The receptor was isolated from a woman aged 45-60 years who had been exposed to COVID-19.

CDR3 residues: CASSQTGLDEKLFF. For the CDR3, the DNA is TGCGCCAGCAGTCAGACAGGGCTCGATGAAAAACTGTTTTTT. The chain carries TRBV23-1 and TRBJ1-4, with 7 bases aligning to TRBD1. TRBV23-1 is an ORF, and what it does is uncertain. V was clipped by 3 bases and J by 6 bases; unmatched bases: 4. CDR3 length: 14 amino acids.